This T cell receptor (beta chain) was documented in a study of Ad26.COV2.S vaccination and SARS-CoV-2 variants. Assay used: immunoSEQ multiplex PCR; TCRdb lists only in-frame clones, some missing. Of over 250,000 clones in the sample, over 75% were seen once. This sample's treatment: some 20 received Ad26.COV2.S at low or high dose, single or two shots; 5 received placebo; per-sample allocation not given. It was on day 63 after the first vaccine or placebo injection that samples were taken. The germline gives CDR1 LGHDT, CDR2 YNNKEL (reference sequence). V shed 4 bases, J shed 0 bases, and the junction held 10 bases outside the gene matches. This CDR3 is built from 19 residues.

This rearrangement joins TRBV3-1 (or the pseudogene TRBV3-2) to TRBJ2-6, with TRBD1 identical over 9 bases. The sequence came from a person between 18 and 65 years old who received the Ad26.COV2.S COVID-19 vaccine or a placebo. Sample: peripheral blood, taken in a trial of Ad26.COV2.S vaccine versus placebo. The CDR3 protein is CASSPKPGQGISGANVLTF. The CDR3 region has the DNA TGTGCCAGCAGCCCCAAACCGGGACAGGGAATCTCTGGGGCCAACGTCCTGACTTTC.